This T cell receptor beta chain was observed in a study of beta chain features in type 1 diabetes. Findings and caveats of the study: Naive, central memory and Treg TCRB repertoires seemed to resemble each other more closely in patients than they did in healthy donors. Type 1 diabetes patients had VDJ junctions that carried fewer insertions and more deletions.

Isolation of CD4+ naive, central memory, regulatory and stem cell-like memory cells was achieved by sorting via CD45RO/CCR7/CD25/CD127/CD95/CD27. A remark on this clone: Its antigen is still unknown.

CDR3 length equals 13 residues. The germline V and J ends were trimmed by 1 base and 6 bases, with 7 bases remaining between them. Germline CDR1 and CDR2: SGHNT and YYREEE (reference sequence). Expressed TCRB transcripts were sequenced because the entire RNA isolate underwent reverse transcription. The read count averaged approximately 4 million across naive, central memory and regulatory T cell samples. This table comes from immunoSEQ multiplex PCR, and its TCRdb copy is limited to in-frame clones, with some not included. Of 300,000 to 400,000 clones in the sample, about 12% were seen once. The receptor was derived from a man in his late teens or twenties in good health. Sequenced material: naive CD4+ T cells from blood. The J gene is TRBJ2-2, the V gene TRBV5-4, with D tentatively TRBD2 (5 bases). CDR3 protein: CASSLRRSGELFF. CDR3 nucleotides: TGTGCCAGCAGCTTGAGGAGGTCCGGGGAGCTGTTTTTT.